This T cell receptor (beta chain) stems from a study of cytomegalovirus exposure and HLA in healthy donors. The PCR contained 60 Vbeta and 13 Jbeta primers. The method was immunoSEQ multiplex PCR; TCRdb's version includes in-frame clones alone and lacks a portion of them. The data show 200,000 or so clones, approximately 80% seen once. Study-level findings and limits: Solely CMV serostatus was available to characterize immune exposure.

This clone has a single count. The antigen is not known. Sequencing was done on a sample of PBMCs. The clonotype was recovered from a woman aged 18-35 years in good health and CMV-seropositive.

CDR3 sequence reads: CASTLLPSVNSPLHF. The CDR3 region has the DNA TGTGCCAGCACCCTACTCCCCTCCGTTAATTCACCCCTCCACTTT. The genes are TRBV2 and TRBJ1-6, with D unresolved. This CDR3 comprises 15 residues. Germline-derived CDR1 and CDR2 are SNHLY and FYNNEI. Trimming pared 7 bases from V and 6 bases from J, leaving 16 bases between.